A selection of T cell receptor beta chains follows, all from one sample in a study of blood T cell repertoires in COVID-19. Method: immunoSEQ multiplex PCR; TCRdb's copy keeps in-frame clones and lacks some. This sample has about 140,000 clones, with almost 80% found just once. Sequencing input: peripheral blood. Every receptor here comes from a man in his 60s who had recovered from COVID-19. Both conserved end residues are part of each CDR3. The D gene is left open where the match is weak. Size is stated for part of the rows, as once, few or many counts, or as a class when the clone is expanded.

TGTGCCAGCAGCCTTCGCCGGGGGTTTGGCTACGAGCAGTACTTC CASSLRRGFGYEQYF TRBV7-8 - - TRBJ2-7
TGTGCCAGCAGTACAGGGTTAGATCAGCCCCAGCATTTT CASSTGLDQPQHF TRBV28 - once TRBJ1-5
TGTGCCAGCAGCGGCACGACAGGGGGATCAGATACGCAGTATTTT CASSGTTGGSDTQYF TRBV7-3 TRBD1 once TRBJ2-3
TGTGCCAGCTCACCGTACGGGACAAACACCGGGGAGCTGTTTTTT CASSPYGTNTGELFF TRBV18 - once TRBJ2-2
TGTGCCAGCTACGGGACATTCTACGAGCAGTACTTC CASYGTFYEQYF TRBV6-5 - - TRBJ2-7
TGTGCCAGCAGACAGGGTGGTGGGACAAACTACTCCTACGAGCAGTACTTC CASRQGGGTNYSYEQYF TRBV27 - - TRBJ2-7
TGTGCCAGCACCTACGGGTCAGGGAAGATTCACACCGGGGAGCTGTTTTTT CASTYGSGKIHTGELFF TRBV13 - - TRBJ2-2
TGTGCCAGCAGTTCGCCGGACAGGGGGCTTTACACGCAGTATTTT CASSSPDRGLYTQYF TRBV27 TRBD1 - TRBJ2-3
TGTGCCAGCAGGGGACTAGCGGGCGATGAGCAGTTCTTC CASRGLAGDEQFF TRBV27 TRBD2 - TRBJ2-1
TGTGCCACTTACAACAGGGTTAATGGCTACACCTTC CATYNRVNGYTF TRBV19 - - TRBJ1-2
TGTGCCAGCAGCTACCGGGACAGAGATCAGCCCCAGCATTTT CASSYRDRDQPQHF TRBV7-2 TRBD1 - TRBJ1-5
TGTGCCAGCAGCCTACTAGGCGGGAGTGGAAATGAGCAGTTCTTC CASSLLGGSGNEQFF TRBV3-1/TRBV3-2 TRBD2 few TRBJ2-1
TGTGCCAGCAGCGGGCGCCTAGGGGGCGGGACCCAGTACTTC CASSGRLGGGTQYF TRBV3-1/TRBV3-2 TRBD1 - TRBJ2-5
TGTGCCTGGAGTTCTCCCCCAGGGGAATATGAAGCTTTCTTT CAWSSPPGEYEAFF TRBV30 - - TRBJ1-1
TGTGCCAGCAGTAATCAGGGGGCAACAGATACGCAGTATTTT CASSNQGATDTQYF TRBV6-4 TRBD1 few TRBJ2-3
TGTGCCAGCAGTCTGCTAGGGAGACCTGGAAACACCATATATTTT CASSLLGRPGNTIYF TRBV6-5 - few TRBJ1-3
TGCGCCAGCAGCTTGGGTGGGACTTCCCTCACAGATACGCAGTATTTT CASSLGGTSLTDTQYF TRBV5-1 - - TRBJ2-3
TGTGCCAGCAGTTACGTCCAGAGCAATCAGCCCCAGCATTTT CASSYVQSNQPQHF TRBV6-6 - - TRBJ1-5
TGTGCCAGCAGCTTAGTAGAGGGCCCTGGGACCCAGTACTTC CASSLVEGPGTQYF TRBV7-2 - - TRBJ2-5
TGTGCCAGCAGTTTAATAGGGGTCAATGAGCAGTTCTTC CASSLIGVNEQFF TRBV28 - - TRBJ2-1
TGTGCCAGCTCACCCAGAGTCCCCGGGACAGGGGGCGACGAGCAGTACTTC CASSPRVPGTGGDEQYF TRBV18 TRBD1 - TRBJ2-7
TGTGCCAGCGGGAGGGGGGCTGATGAAAAACTGTTTTTT CASGRGADEKLFF TRBV7-2 - - TRBJ1-4
TGTGCCAGCAGTTCCCAGGGTCCCTACGAGCAGTACTTC CASSSQGPYEQYF TRBV12-3/TRBV12-4 - - TRBJ2-7
TGTGCCAGCACTTCGCGGACTAGCGGGAGGTTCACAGATACGCAGTATTTT CASTSRTSGRFTDTQYF TRBV5-6 TRBD2 - TRBJ2-3
TGTGCCAGCAGTTACGGGCAGGCTCTCTCGAACACTGAAGCTTTCTTT CASSYGQALSNTEAFF TRBV6-5 - few TRBJ1-1
TGTGCCAGCGCCCCCCTTGCGGCTGATCAGCCCCAGCATTTT CASAPLAADQPQHF TRBV7-2 - - TRBJ1-5
TGTGCCAGCAGCCAAGGGGACAGGCGCGAAAAACTGTTTTTT CASSQGDRREKLFF TRBV3-1/TRBV3-2 TRBD1 - TRBJ1-4
TGTGCCAGCATCCTGGGAAGGGGAAGCTATGGCTACACCTTC CASILGRGSYGYTF TRBV28 - many TRBJ1-2
TGTGCCAGCAGCTTGGCCGGGGGGGTTTCACCCCTCCACTTT CASSLAGGVSPLHF TRBV5-6 - - TRBJ1-6
TGTGCCGGACGCGGTGGACGGACAGATGGCTACACCTTC CAGRGGRTDGYTF TRBV10-3 - - TRBJ1-2
TGTGCCAGCAAACTTGGGAGCCGCTATGGCTACACCTTC CASKLGSRYGYTF TRBV6-5 - - TRBJ1-2
TGTGCCAGCAGCCAACCTGGAGGTAGCGGGATTAAATCCTACGAGCAGTACTTC CASSQPGGSGIKSYEQYF TRBV3-1/TRBV3-2 TRBD2 - TRBJ2-7
TGTGCCAGCAGCTACCCGGGACTAGCGGGAGAAGATGAGCAGTTCTTC CASSYPGLAGEDEQFF TRBV7-2 TRBD2 - TRBJ2-1
TGTGCCAGCAGCCCCGGGGAGCGGGAGGGCCTCGATGAGCAGTTCTTC CASSPGEREGLDEQFF TRBV11-3 TRBD2 few TRBJ2-1
TGTGCCAGCTCACAGGGGGCAGGAACTGAAGCTTTCTTT CASSQGAGTEAFF TRBV18 TRBD1 - TRBJ1-1
TGTGCCAGCAGCCTTGGGACTAGCGGCGAGCAGTACTTC CASSLGTSGEQYF TRBV6-2/TRBV6-3 TRBD2 - TRBJ2-7
TGTGCCAGCAGCCGAACACGAGGGACTAGCGGGACAACCGGGGAGCTGTTTTTT CASSRTRGTSGTTGELFF TRBV4-2 TRBD2 few TRBJ2-2
TGTGCCAGCAGCAAAGACAAGCTACTAGCGGGGGGCTCCTACGAGCAGTACTTC CASSKDKLLAGGSYEQYF TRBV21-1 - once TRBJ2-7
TGTGCCAGCAGTTTAACCCCCTTCACAGGTTCTACAGGCTACGAGCAGTACTTC CASSLTPFTGSTGYEQYF TRBV27 - - TRBJ2-7
TGTGCCATGTGGGACGGGAGCGGGGAGCTGTTTTTT CAMWDGSGELFF TRBV10-3 - once TRBJ2-2